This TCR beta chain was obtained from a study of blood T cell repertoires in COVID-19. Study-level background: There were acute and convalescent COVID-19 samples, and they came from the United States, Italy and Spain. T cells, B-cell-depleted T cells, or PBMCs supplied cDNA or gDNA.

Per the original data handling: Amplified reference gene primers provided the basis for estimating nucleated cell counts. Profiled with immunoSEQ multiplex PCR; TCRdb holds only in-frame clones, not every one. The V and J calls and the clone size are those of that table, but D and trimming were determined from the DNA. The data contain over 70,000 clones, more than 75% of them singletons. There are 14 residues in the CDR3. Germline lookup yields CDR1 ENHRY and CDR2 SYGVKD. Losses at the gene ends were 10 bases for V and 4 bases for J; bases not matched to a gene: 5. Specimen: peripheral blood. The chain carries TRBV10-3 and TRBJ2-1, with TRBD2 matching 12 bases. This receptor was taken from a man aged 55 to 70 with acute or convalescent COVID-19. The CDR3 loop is CATSLAGGYNEQFF. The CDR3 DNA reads TGTGCCACCTCTCTAGCGGGGGGGTACAATGAGCAGTTCTTC.